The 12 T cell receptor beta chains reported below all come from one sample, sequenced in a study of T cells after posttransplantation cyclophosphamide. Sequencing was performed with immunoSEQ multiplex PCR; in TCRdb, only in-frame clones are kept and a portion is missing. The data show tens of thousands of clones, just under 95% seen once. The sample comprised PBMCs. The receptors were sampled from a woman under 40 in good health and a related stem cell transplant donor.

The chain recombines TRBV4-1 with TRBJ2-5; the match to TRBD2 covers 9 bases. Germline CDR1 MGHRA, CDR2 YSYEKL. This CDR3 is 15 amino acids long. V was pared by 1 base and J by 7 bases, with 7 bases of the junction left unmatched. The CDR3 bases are TGCGCCAGCAGCCAAGTGGCGGGGGGGCCATGGACCCAGTACTTC. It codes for CASSQVAGGPWTQYF.

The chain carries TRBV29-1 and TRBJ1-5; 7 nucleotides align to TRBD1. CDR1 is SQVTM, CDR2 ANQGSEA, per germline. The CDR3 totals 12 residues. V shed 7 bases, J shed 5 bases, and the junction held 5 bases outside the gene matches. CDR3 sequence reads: CSAGDRDQPQHF. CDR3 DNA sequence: TGCAGCGCCGGTGACAGGGATCAGCCCCAGCATTTT.

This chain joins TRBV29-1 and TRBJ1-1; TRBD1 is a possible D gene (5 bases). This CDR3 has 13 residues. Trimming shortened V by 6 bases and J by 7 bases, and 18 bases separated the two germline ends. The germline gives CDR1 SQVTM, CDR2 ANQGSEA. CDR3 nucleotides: TGCAGCGTAGGCAGGTTGGGGGTGTTTGAAGCTTTCTTT. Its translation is CSVGRLGVFEAFF.

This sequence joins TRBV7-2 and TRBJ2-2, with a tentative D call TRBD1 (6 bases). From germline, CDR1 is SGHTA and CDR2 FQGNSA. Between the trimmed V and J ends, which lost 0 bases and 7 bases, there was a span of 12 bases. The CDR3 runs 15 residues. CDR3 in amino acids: CASSLALGAGGELFF. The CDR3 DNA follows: TGTGCCAGCAGCTTAGCGCTGGGGGCCGGCGGGGAGCTGTTTTTT.

The CDR3, as DNA: TGTGCCAGCAGTGACCGTGTATCTCAGCCCCAGCATTTT. Protein product: CASSDRVSQPQHF. The chain uses TRBV2 and TRBJ1-5, with unresolved D. V lost 3 bases and J 6 bases, leaving 9 bases between the germline ends. Germline V gene data show CDR1 as SNHLY and CDR2 as FYNNEI. This CDR3 is 13 amino acids long. Complete variable domain (other parts from reference TRBV2 and TRBJ1-5): EPEVTQTPSHQVTQMGQEVILRCVPISNHLYFYWYRQILGQKVEFLVSFYNNEISEKSEIFDDQFSVERPDGSNFTLKIRSTKLEDSAMYFCASSDRVSQPQHFGDGTRLSIL.

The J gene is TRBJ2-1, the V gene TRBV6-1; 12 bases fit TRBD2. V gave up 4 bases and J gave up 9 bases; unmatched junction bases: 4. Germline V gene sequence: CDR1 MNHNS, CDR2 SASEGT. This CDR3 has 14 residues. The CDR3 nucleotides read TGTGCCAGCAGTGCTAGCGGGGGGGCCGGTGAGCAGTTCTTC. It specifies CASSASGGAGEQFF.

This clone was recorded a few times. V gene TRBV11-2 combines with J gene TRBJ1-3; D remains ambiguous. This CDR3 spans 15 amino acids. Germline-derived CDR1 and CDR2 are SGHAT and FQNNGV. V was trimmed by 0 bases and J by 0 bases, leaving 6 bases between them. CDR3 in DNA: TGTGCCAGCAGCTTAGATCTTCCCTCTGGAAACACCATATATTTT. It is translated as CASSLDLPSGNTIYF. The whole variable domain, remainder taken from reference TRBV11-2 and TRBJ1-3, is EAGVAQSPRYKIIEKRQSVAFWCNPISGHATLYWYQQILGQGPKLLIQFQNNGVVDDSQLPKDRFSAERLKGVDSTLKIQPAKLEDSAVYLCASSLDLPSGNTIYFGEGSWLTVV.

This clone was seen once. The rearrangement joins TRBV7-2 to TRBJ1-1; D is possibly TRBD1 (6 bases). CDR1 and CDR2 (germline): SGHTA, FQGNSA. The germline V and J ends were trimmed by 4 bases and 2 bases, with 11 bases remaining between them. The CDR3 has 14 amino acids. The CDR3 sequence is CASSWGTTNTEAFF. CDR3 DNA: TGTGCCAGCAGCTGGGGGACAACTAACACTGAAGCTTTCTTT.

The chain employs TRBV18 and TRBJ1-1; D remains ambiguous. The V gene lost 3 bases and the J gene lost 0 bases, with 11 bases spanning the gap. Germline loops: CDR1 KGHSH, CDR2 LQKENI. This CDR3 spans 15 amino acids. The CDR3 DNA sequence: TGTGCCAGCTCACCTATCAGGCGGATGAACACTGAAGCTTTCTTT. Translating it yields CASSPIRRMNTEAFF. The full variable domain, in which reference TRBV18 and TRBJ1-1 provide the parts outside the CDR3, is NAGVMQNPRHLVRRRGQEARLRCSPMKGHSHVYWYRQLPEEGLKFMVYLQKENIIDESGMPKERFSAEFPKEGPSILRIQQVVRGDSAAYFCASSPIRRMNTEAFFGQGTRLTVV.

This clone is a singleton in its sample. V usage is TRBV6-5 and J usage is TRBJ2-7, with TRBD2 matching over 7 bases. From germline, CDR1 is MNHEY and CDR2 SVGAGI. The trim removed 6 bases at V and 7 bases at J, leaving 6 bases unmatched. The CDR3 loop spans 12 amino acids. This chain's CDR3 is CASRKTGGEQYF. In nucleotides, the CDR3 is TGTGCCAGCAGAAAAACCGGGGGGGAGCAGTACTTC.

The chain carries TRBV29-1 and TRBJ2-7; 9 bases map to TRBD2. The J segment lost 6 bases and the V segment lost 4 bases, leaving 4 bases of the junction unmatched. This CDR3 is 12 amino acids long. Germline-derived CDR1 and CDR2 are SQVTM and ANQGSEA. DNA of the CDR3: TGCAGCGTTGGGGGACTAGCCGTCGAGCAGTACTTC. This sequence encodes CSVGGLAVEQYF.

The CDR3 nucleotides are TGTGCCAGCAGCTTAAATCGCTGGGGAGACACTAATGAAAAACTGTTTTTT. Translation gives CASSLNRWGDTNEKLFF. The chain recombines TRBV7-9 with TRBJ1-4; the D is unclear. This CDR3 region has 17 residues. Germline loops: CDR1 SEHNR, CDR2 FQNEAQ (reference sequence). V was trimmed by 2 bases and J by 2 bases, leaving 15 bases between them.